The 19 T cell receptor beta chains below come from one sample, sequenced in a study of blood T cell repertoires in COVID-19. Sequenced by immunoSEQ multiplex PCR; TCRdb stores in-frame clones only, minus some. This sample has roughly 200,000 clones, with roughly nine tenths found just once. Sequencing was carried out using PBMCs or T cells enriched from blood (not recorded which). These receptors came from a woman aged 45-65 years in a cohort exposed to, infected with or recovered from COVID-19 (not recorded which).

The chain uses TRBV5-1 and TRBJ1-2; weak D call: TRBD1 (6 bases). Germline CDR1 and CDR2: SGHRS and YFSETQ. Between the trimmed V and J ends, which lost 4 bases and 0 bases, there was a span of 13 bases. CDR3 length: 15 amino acids. The CDR3 here is CASSLGGPANYGYTF. In DNA form, the CDR3 reads TGCGCCAGCAGCCTAGGGGGACCCGCTAACTATGGCTACACCTTC.

This chain uses TRBV3-1 (or the pseudogene TRBV3-2) with TRBJ1-3; 9 nucleotides match TRBD1. V dropped 4 bases and J dropped 2; count of bases not matched to a gene: 0. CDR1 and CDR2 from the germline V gene are LGHDT and YNNKEL (reference sequence). The CDR3 covers 14 residues. Here the CDR3 reads CASSRQGAGNTIYF. The CDR3 nucleotides are TGTGCCAGCAGCCGACAGGGGGCTGGAAACACCATATATTTT.

The J gene is TRBJ1-1, the V gene TRBV5-4, with 10 bases matching TRBD1. V lost 7 bases to trimming and J lost 4 bases; unmatched junction nucleotides: 10. The CDR3 sequence is 15 residues long. Germline-derived CDR1 and CDR2 are SGHNT and YYREEE (reference sequence). The CDR3 is CASRAGGQGTTEAFF. The DNA for the CDR3 is TGTGCCAGCCGCGCGGGGGGACAGGGGACCACTGAAGCTTTCTTT.

The rearrangement joins TRBV19 to TRBJ2-2; D perhaps matches TRBD2 (7 bases). This CDR3 contains 15 residues. The germline CDR1 and CDR2 sequences are LNHDA and SQIVND (reference sequence). Deletions cut 2 bases from V and 4 bases from J, with 11 bases between. CDR3: CASSIRGGLTGELFF. CDR3 DNA sequence: TGTGCCAGTAGTATAAGGGGGGGGCTCACCGGGGAGCTGTTTTTT.

In DNA form, the CDR3 reads TGTGCCAGCAGCGTAGAGGGGAAGGGTACGCAGTATTTT. It encodes CASSVEGKGTQYF. This rearrangement joins TRBV9 to TRBJ2-3; possibly TRBD1 for D (5 bases). Trimming left V 0 bases short and J 8 bases short, with 10 bases between. From germline, CDR1 is SGDLS and CDR2 YYNGEE. The CDR3 extends over 13 amino acids. The variable domain in full, with the rest retrieved from reference TRBV9 and TRBJ2-3, is DSGVTQTPKHLITATGQRVTLRCSPRSGDLSVYWYQQSLDQGLQFLIQYYNGEERAKGNILERFSAQQFPDLHSELNLSSLELGDSALYFCASSVEGKGTQYFGPGTRLTVL.

The chain combines TRBV7-2 with TRBJ1-5, with unresolved D. Germline V CDR1 and CDR2: SGHTA, FQGNSA. Trimming pared 2 bases from V and 2 bases from J, leaving 13 bases between. The CDR3 covers 16 residues. The CDR3 nucleotides are TGTGCCAGCAGCTTAAGGCAGGCCGGCGGCAATCAGCCCCAGCATTTT. Protein product: CASSLRQAGGNQPQHF.

V and J are TRBV9 and TRBJ1-2, with D tentatively TRBD1 (6 bases). The V gene lost 0 bases and the J gene lost 6 bases, with 9 bases spanning the gap. The germline CDR1 and CDR2 sequences are SGDLS and YYNGEE. This CDR3 has 13 amino acids. CDR3 in DNA: TGTGCCAGCAGCGTAGGCAGGGGAGATGGCTACACCTTC. Translating gives CASSVGRGDGYTF.

The rearrangement links TRBV19 to TRBJ1-5; no clear D. CDR1 is LNHDA, CDR2 SQIVND, per germline (reference sequence). Trimming left V 4 bases short and J 5 bases short, with 9 bases between. CDR3 length equals 13 residues. The CDR3 DNA reads as TGTGCCAGTAGTAGGACTCGAGATCAGCCCCAGCATTTT. Its protein is CASSRTRDQPQHF.

V gene TRBV6-4 combines with J gene TRBJ2-1; 13 nucleotides align to TRBD2. This CDR3 is 17 amino acids long. Germline values: CDR1 MRHNA, CDR2 SNTAGT. V was clipped by 0 bases and J by 6 bases; unmatched bases: 5. CDR3 DNA: TGTGCCAGCAGTGACTCGAAGGGACTAGCGGGAATCAATGAGCAGTTCTTC. It encodes CASSDSKGLAGINEQFF.

The table lists this clone with a few counts. The chain combines TRBV7-2 with TRBJ2-1, with TRBD2 identical over 14 bases. The V gene end was trimmed by 4 bases and the J gene end by 2 bases; junction bases not matched to a gene: 4. CDR3 length: 17 amino acids. Germline V lookup: CDR1 SGHTA, CDR2 FQGNSA. CDR3 nucleotides: TGTGCCAGCAGCTACCGGACTAGCGGGGGGCCCTACAATGAGCAGTTCTTC. Translation gives CASSYRTSGGPYNEQFF.

This clone occurred a few times. The J gene is TRBJ1-6, the V gene TRBV5-1; TRBD1 aligns across 8 bases. J gave up 3 bases and V 2 bases, and 1 base lay outside the gene matches. Germline values: CDR1 SGHRS, CDR2 YFSETQ. This CDR3 comprises 15 residues. The CDR3 protein is CASSLQGGYNSPLHF. DNA of the CDR3: TGCGCCAGCAGCTTACAGGGGGGCTATAATTCACCCCTCCACTTT.

The J gene is TRBJ1-6, the V gene TRBV6-2 or TRBV6-3; 11 bases fit TRBD1. Germline V gene data show CDR1 as MNHEY and CDR2 as SVGEGT. The CDR3 consists of 16 residues. Unmatched junction bases numbered 6, after V lost 4 bases and J lost 7 bases. This CDR3 is CASSSPGQGANSPLHF. The CDR3 DNA sequence: TGTGCCAGCAGTTCACCCGGACAGGGGGCGAATTCACCCCTCCACTTT.

This rearrangement joins TRBV5-1 to TRBJ2-2, with 8 bases lining up with TRBD2. CDR1 SGHRS and CDR2 YFSETQ come from the germline V gene. J gave up 5 bases and V 2 bases, and 5 bases lay outside the gene matches. The CDR3 consists of 15 residues. The CDR3 DNA sequence: TGCGCCAGCAGCTTTGCAGCGGGGGATACCGGGGAGCTGTTTTTT. Its translation is CASSFAAGDTGELFF.

This rearrangement joins TRBV28 to TRBJ1-4; 7 bases fit TRBD1. Germline V gene lookup returns CDR1 MDHEN and CDR2 SYDVKM. The J segment lost 2 bases and the V segment lost 5 bases, leaving 8 bases of the junction unmatched. The CDR3 is 16 residues long. The CDR3 spells CASSPDRVMTNEKLFF. CDR3 in DNA: TGTGCCAGCAGTCCCGACAGGGTGATGACTAATGAAAAACTGTTTTTT.

The genes are TRBV12-3 or TRBV12-4 and TRBJ1-2; D is perhaps TRBD1 (6 bases). Between the trimmed V and J ends, which lost 8 bases and 6 bases, there was a span of 16 bases. The CDR3 runs to 13 residues. The CDR3 reads CASQRPGHHGYTF. The DNA for the CDR3 is TGTGCCAGCCAACGCCCGGGACACCATGGCTACACCTTC.

The chain's CDR3 is CASRLRGFTNEKLFF. CDR3 bases: TGTGCCAGCAGACTCAGGGGTTTCACTAATGAAAAACTGTTTTTT. This chain uses TRBV6-6 with TRBJ1-4; tentative D call: TRBD1 (6 bases). CDR1 is MNHNY, CDR2 SVGAGI, per germline (reference sequence). Trimming stripped 6 bases from V and 2 bases from J, with 13 bases between. The CDR3 spans 15 residues.

The chain couples TRBV4-3 to TRBJ2-6; 13 bases are a match to TRBD2. V dropped 0 bases and J dropped 2; count of bases not matched to a gene: 7. Germline CDR1 is LGHNA and CDR2 is YSLEER. The CDR3 totals 20 residues. This chain's CDR3 is CASSQEATSGGTTGANVLTF. In DNA form, the CDR3 reads TGCGCCAGCAGCCAAGAGGCGACTAGCGGGGGGACTACTGGGGCCAACGTCCTGACTTTC.

The V call is TRBV7-9, the J call TRBJ1-1, with D possibly matching TRBD1 (5 bases). V was shortened by 5 bases and J by 9 bases, with 16 bases between the two germline ends. Per germline, CDR1 SEHNR and CDR2 FQNEAQ (reference sequence). The CDR3 is 13 residues long. In DNA, the CDR3 is TGTGCCAGCAGCGTAGGGGCGACGGCGAAAGCTTTCTTT. Translation: CASSVGATAKAFF.

This chain uses TRBV28 with TRBJ2-2, with D perhaps matching TRBD2 (5 bases). V lost 2 bases, J lost 6 bases, and 7 bases lay in between. Germline values: CDR1 MDHEN, CDR2 SYDVKM. The CDR3 length is 13 residues. The CDR3 region is CASSLRTAGELFF. DNA for the CDR3: TGTGCCAGCAGTTTAAGGACTGCCGGGGAGCTGTTTTTT. The full variable domain, rest sourced from reference TRBV28 and TRBJ2-2, is DVKVTQSSRYLVKRTGEKVFLECVQDMDHENMFWYRQDPGLGLRLIYFSYDVKMKEKGDIPEGYSVSREKKERFSLILESASTNQTSMYLCASSLRTAGELFFGEGSRLTVL.